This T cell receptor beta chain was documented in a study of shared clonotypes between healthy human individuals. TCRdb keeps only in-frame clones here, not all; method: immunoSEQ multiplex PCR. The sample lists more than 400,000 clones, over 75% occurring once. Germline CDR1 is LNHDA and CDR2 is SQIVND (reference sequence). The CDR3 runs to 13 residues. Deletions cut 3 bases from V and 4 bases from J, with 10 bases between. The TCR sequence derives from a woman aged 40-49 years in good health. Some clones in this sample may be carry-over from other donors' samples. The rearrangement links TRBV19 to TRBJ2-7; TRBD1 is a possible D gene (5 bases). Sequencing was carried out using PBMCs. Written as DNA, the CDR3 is TGTGCCAGTAGTATTGCGGACACATACGAGCAGTACTTC. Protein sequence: CASSIADTYEQYF.